The 24 T cell receptor beta chains below come from one sample, sequenced in a study of radiotherapy plus CTLA-4 blockade in lung cancer. Produced via immunoSEQ multiplex PCR; TCRdb's table is partial and in-frame only. This table holds approximately 40,000 clones, just over 85% found once. This specimen was peripheral blood, taken from a patient treated with radiotherapy plus ipilimumab. These receptors all stem from a human donor with non-small cell lung cancer whose response to radiotherapy plus ipilimumab could not be evaluated.

The chain employs TRBV6-1 and TRBJ1-5; D ambiguous. The CDR3 sequence is 13 residues long. V was clipped by 4 bases and J by 2 bases, with 6 bases between them. CDR1 and CDR2 (germline): MNHNS, SASEGT. For the CDR3, the DNA is TGTGCCAGCAGTGTCCATGGCAATCAGCCCCAGCATTTT. This sequence encodes CASSVHGNQPQHF.

The chain combines TRBV14 with TRBJ2-2; D may be TRBD2 (6 bases). The CDR3 has 17 residues. Germline CDR1 and CDR2: SGHDN and FVKESK. Trimming left V 0 bases short and J 7 bases short, with 18 bases between. The CDR3 sequence is CASSQDRSRDLLGELFF. CDR3 in DNA: TGTGCCAGCAGCCAAGATCGTTCCAGGGACTTGCTCGGGGAGCTGTTTTTT.

The V call is TRBV29-1, the J call TRBJ1-5; D is perhaps TRBD1 (6 bases). The CDR3 spans 14 residues. V was shortened by 6 bases and J by 2 bases, with 14 bases between the two germline ends. Germline-derived CDR1 and CDR2 are SQVTM and ANQGSEA. The CDR3 reads CSVIQGYGNQPQHF. Here the CDR3 DNA reads TGCAGCGTGATACAGGGTTACGGCAATCAGCCCCAGCATTTT. Complete variable domain (other parts from reference TRBV29-1 and TRBJ1-5): SAVISQKPSRDICQRGTSLTIQCQVDSQVTMMFWYRQQPGQSLTLIATANQGSEATYESGFVIDKFPISRPNLTFSTLTVSNMSPEDSSIYLCSVIQGYGNQPQHFGDGTRLSIL.

This clone came up once. This rearrangement joins TRBV11-3 to TRBJ2-2; 10 positions match TRBD2. The germline V gene has CDR1 SGHNT and CDR2 YENEEA. CDR3 length equals 16 residues. With V trimmed by 4 bases and J by 6 bases, 8 bases remained unmatched. CDR3 sequence: CASSWASGGRAGELFF. The CDR3 bases are TGTGCCAGCAGCTGGGCTAGCGGGGGCAGGGCCGGGGAGCTGTTTTTT. Based on the CDR3 plus reference TRBV11-3 and TRBJ2-2, the full variable domain is EAGVVQSPRYKIIEKKQPVAFWCNPISGHNTLYWYLQNLGQGPELLIRYENEEAVDDSQLPKDRFSAERLKGVDSTLKIQPAELGDSAVYLCASSWASGGRAGELFFGEGSRLTVL.

The genes are TRBV19 and TRBJ1-5; D is perhaps TRBD1 (5 bases). V was cut by 0 bases and J by 7 bases, with 10 bases left in between. The CDR3 loop spans 14 amino acids. The germline V gene encodes CDR1 LNHDA and CDR2 SQIVND (reference sequence). CDR3 sequence reads: CASSIDTGGQPQHF. DNA of the CDR3: TGTGCCAGTAGTATAGATACAGGCGGCCAGCCCCAGCATTTT.

This chain joins TRBV5-4 and TRBJ2-7, with 9 bases identical to TRBD1. V was pared by 0 bases and J by 7 bases, with 8 bases of the junction left unmatched. Germline CDR1 is SGHNT and CDR2 is YYREEE (reference sequence). CDR3 length equals 15 residues. This CDR3 reads CASSLDRGLFYEQYF. As DNA, the CDR3 is TGTGCCAGCAGCTTGGACAGGGGGCTATTCTATGAGCAGTACTTC.

The V gene is TRBV5-1, the J gene TRBJ2-1; TRBD2 matches at 7 bases. V lost 4 bases and J lost 8; bases outside the gene matches: 18. CDR1 SGHRS and CDR2 YFSETQ come from the germline V gene. The CDR3 loop spans 17 amino acids. CDR3 in DNA: TGCGCCAGCAGCCGCGCGTTTGGGGGAGGGCCCCCCGATGAGCAGTTCTTC. Its protein is CASSRAFGGGPPDEQFF.

The chain carries TRBV6-1 and TRBJ1-2; 7 bases agree with TRBD1. The CDR3 contains 13 residues. Germline V lookup: CDR1 MNHNS, CDR2 SASEGT. J gave up 4 bases and V 4 bases, and 3 bases lay outside the gene matches. This CDR3 reads CASSARTGYGYTF. CDR3 in DNA: TGTGCCAGCAGTGCCCGGACAGGCTATGGCTACACCTTC.

This sequence joins TRBV5-8 and TRBJ2-4; D possibly corresponds to TRBD2 (5 bases). The CDR3 covers 16 residues. From germline, CDR1 is SGHTS and CDR2 YDEGEE. Trimming left V 5 bases short and J 0 bases short, with 15 bases between. Written as DNA, the CDR3 is TGTGCCAGCAGTAGCGTCCTCTCCCTAGCCAAAAACATTCAGTACTTC. This sequence encodes CASSSVLSLAKNIQYF.

The chain employs TRBV2 and TRBJ2-3; TRBD2 might be the D (6 bases). This CDR3 region has 15 residues. The germline V gene encodes CDR1 SNHLY and CDR2 FYNNEI. With 2 bases removed from V and 2 bases from J, the gap between germline ends came to 11 bases. The CDR3 loop is CASSESAGFTDTQYF. DNA for the CDR3: TGTGCCAGCAGTGAATCGGCGGGATTCACAGATACGCAGTATTTT.

This clone has more than one count but fewer than ten. The chain couples TRBV2 to TRBJ2-1, with D possibly TRBD2 on 6 matching bases. Between the trimmed V and J ends, which lost 0 bases and 10 bases, there was a span of 10 bases. This CDR3 has 13 residues. The germline gives CDR1 SNHLY, CDR2 FYNNEI. The CDR3 protein is CASSEAQAGEQFF. The DNA for the CDR3 is TGTGCCAGCAGTGAAGCGCAGGCGGGGGAGCAGTTCTTC. The whole variable domain, filled in from reference TRBV2 and TRBJ2-1, reads EPEVTQTPSHQVTQMGQEVILRCVPISNHLYFYWYRQILGQKVEFLVSFYNNEISEKSEIFDDQFSVERPDGSNFTLKIRSTKLEDSAMYFCASSEAQAGEQFFGPGTRLTVL.

The chain joins TRBV9 to TRBJ2-7; TRBD2 matches at 8 bases. Germline CDR1 and CDR2: SGDLS and YYNGEE. The CDR3 is 16 residues long. The V and J ends lost 4 bases and 5 bases, in that order; junction bases with no gene match: 14. Written as DNA, the CDR3 is TGTGCCAGCAGCCGGGACGGGGTAGCGGGATCCCACGAGCAGTACTTC. It specifies CASSRDGVAGSHEQYF.

The chain has TRBV27 and TRBJ2-7; 8 bases map to TRBD2. Germline V gene sequence: CDR1 MNHEY, CDR2 SMNVEV (reference sequence). CDR3 length equals 14 residues. V lost 6 bases and J lost 4; bases outside the gene matches: 8. The CDR3 here is CASSPLAEAYEQYF. The DNA of the CDR3 is TGTGCCAGCAGCCCACTAGCGGAGGCTTACGAGCAGTACTTC.

CDR3 DNA sequence: TGCGCCAGCAGCCAAGAAGCTGCGGGACTTTACGAGCAGTACTTC. This gives the protein CASSQEAAGLYEQYF. This chain connects TRBV4-1 to TRBJ2-7; the D gene is possibly TRBD2 (6 bases). Germline V CDR1 and CDR2: MGHRA, YSYEKL. The CDR3 loop spans 15 amino acids. With 0 bases removed from V and 4 bases from J, the gap between germline ends came to 13 bases.

V is TRBV19 and J is TRBJ1-3, with D perhaps TRBD1 (6 bases). Trimming pared 3 bases from V and 2 bases from J, leaving 11 bases between. The CDR3 runs 15 residues. CDR1 is LNHDA, CDR2 SQIVND, per germline (reference sequence). The CDR3 here is CASSIFSGAGNTIYF. DNA of the CDR3: TGTGCCAGTAGTATCTTTTCAGGGGCTGGAAACACCATATATTTT.

V and J are TRBV28 and TRBJ1-3, with a weak D call TRBD1 (5 bases). The CDR3 contains 15 residues. V lost 7 bases and J lost 0, with 13 bases in between. Germline-derived CDR1 and CDR2 are MDHEN and SYDVKM. The CDR3 bases are TGTGCCAGCATCCTTGCGGGGCTCTCTGGAAACACCATATATTTT. Protein: CASILAGLSGNTIYF.

The chain recombines TRBV27 with TRBJ2-7; 7 bases align to TRBD2. Unmatched junction bases numbered 8, after V lost 3 bases and J lost 3 bases. Germline V gives CDR1 MNHEY, CDR2 SMNVEV (reference sequence). This CDR3 comprises 15 residues. This CDR3 is CASSFYGGSSYEQYF. The DNA for the CDR3 is TGTGCCAGCAGTTTCTATGGCGGGAGTAGCTACGAGCAGTACTTC.

V is TRBV28 and J is TRBJ1-2; TRBD1 matches at 7 bases. The CDR3 extends over 15 amino acids. V lost 2 bases and J lost 3; bases outside the gene matches: 6. Germline CDR1 and CDR2: MDHEN and SYDVKM. DNA for the CDR3: TGTGCCAGCAGTTTAAGGACAGGAGCCTACTATGGCTACACCTTC. This encodes CASSLRTGAYYGYTF.

The CDR3 region is CASSLGTAYQPQHF. CDR3 coding DNA: TGTGCCAGCAGTCTCGGGACAGCTTATCAGCCCCAGCATTTT. The rearrangement links TRBV28 to TRBJ1-5; the match to TRBD1 covers 7 bases. J lost 5 bases, V lost 5 bases, and 6 bases had no gene match. The CDR3 is 14 amino acids. CDR1 and CDR2 (germline): MDHEN, SYDVKM.

The CDR3 DNA sequence: TGTGCCAGCAGCTTGGGCGAGGGTGTCTACGAGCAGTACTTC. Amino acids: CASSLGEGVYEQYF. The chain recombines TRBV5-4 with TRBJ2-7; TRBD2 might be the D (5 bases). The CDR3 is 14 amino acids. Trimming left V 0 bases short and J 3 bases short, with 10 bases between. The germline CDR1 and CDR2 sequences are SGHNT and YYREEE (reference sequence).

The V and J genes are TRBV2 and TRBJ2-5, with 7 bases lining up with TRBD1. Germline loops: CDR1 SNHLY, CDR2 FYNNEI. V lost 7 bases to trimming and J lost 0 bases; unmatched junction nucleotides: 5. The CDR3 is made up of 14 amino acids. The CDR3 DNA follows: TGTGCCAGCACCGGCAGGGGGTACCAAGAGACCCAGTACTTC. Translated: CASTGRGYQETQYF.

This chain links TRBV7-2 with TRBJ2-7; TRBD2 matches 10 bases. J gave up 4 bases and V 5 bases, and 5 bases lay outside the gene matches. Germline assignment: CDR1 SGHTA and CDR2 FQGNSA. The CDR3 is 14 amino acids. CDR3 in DNA: TGTGCCAGCAGCCAAACTAGCGGGGAGTACGAGCAGTACTTC. It codes for CASSQTSGEYEQYF.

The rearrangement links TRBV7-2 to TRBJ2-7, with 10 bases lining up with TRBD1. CDR1 SGHTA and CDR2 FQGNSA come from the germline V gene. The CDR3 has 14 amino acids. After removal of 7 bases from V and 0 bases from J, the junction contained 3 bases not matched to a gene. CDR3 bases: TGTGCCAGCACCGGGACAGGGGCCTCCTACGAGCAGTACTTC. Protein sequence: CASTGTGASYEQYF.

This clone was recorded once. The rearrangement joins TRBV5-1 to TRBJ2-3, with a tentative D call TRBD1 (5 bases). The V and J ends lost 1 base and 0 bases respectively, with 9 bases between them. The CDR3 length is 15 residues. Germline CDR1 is SGHRS and CDR2 is YFSETQ. The CDR3 sequence: CASSLFRASTDTQYF. CDR3 nucleotide sequence: TGCGCCAGCAGCTTGTTCAGGGCCAGCACAGATACGCAGTATTTT.